The T cell receptor beta chain under discussion was sequenced for a study of CD8 T cells in ankylosing spondylitis. A single record per CDR3 protein comes from TCRdb applying MiXCR to the 5' RACE reads. The sample lists 230,000 or so distinct CDR3 sequences; 15% to 20% were seen once. This CDR3 is built from 14 residues. V was clipped by 1 base and J by 2 bases, with 7 bases between them. This clonotype was seen only a few times. Its antigen remains unidentified. Whole-study results and caveats: Existing reports had already noted some motif variants in reactive arthritis synovial fluid and blood.

The source is a male donor with ankylosing spondylitis or in good health (not recorded which). Sequenced: blood, either unsorted or a sorted T cell fraction (not recorded which). The J gene is TRBJ2-3, the V gene TRBV12-3 or TRBV12-4; TRBD2 might be the D (6 bases). In DNA form, the CDR3 reads TGTGCCAGCAGTTTAGGCGGGATCACAGATACGCAGTATTTT. It yields the protein CASSLGGITDTQYF.